This passage covers 26 T cell receptor beta chains from one sample sequenced in a study of response to subunit inactivated influenza vaccine. Each CDR3 protein gets one entry after TCRdb re-called the RT-PCR reads with MiXCR. The sample yields about 310,000 distinct CDR3 sequences, 21% seen once. The specimen comprised PBMCs from blood, sampled around 22 months after vaccination. These receptors all stem from a man aged 50 to 69 who received an inactivated influenza vaccine.

This clonotype turned up a few times. This chain joins TRBV10-2 and TRBJ2-7, with TRBD2 identical over 11 bases. This CDR3 is built from 14 residues. After removal of 5 bases from V and 4 bases from J, the junction contained 4 bases not matched to a gene. Looked up from germline, CDR1 is WSHSY and CDR2 is SAAADI. The CDR3 sequence is CASSKVAGGYEQYF. The DNA of the CDR3 is TGCGCCAGCAGTAAAGTAGCGGGAGGGTACGAGCAGTACTTC.

In its sample, this clonotype was seen a few times. The rearrangement links TRBV19 to TRBJ2-3, with D possibly being TRBD1 or TRBD2 (5 bases each). Germline V gene sequence: CDR1 LNHDA, CDR2 SQIVND (reference sequence). V was cut by 2 bases and J by 2 bases, with 11 bases left in between. This CDR3 has 15 residues. In DNA, the CDR3 is TGTGCCAGTAGTATATTGGGACGGAACACAGATACGCAGTATTTT. Protein sequence: CASSILGRNTDTQYF.

This clonotype was counted a few times. This sequence joins TRBV19 and TRBJ1-5; no definite D call. Trimming pared 3 bases from V and 0 bases from J, leaving 9 bases between. The germline gives CDR1 LNHDA, CDR2 SQIVND (reference sequence). The length of the CDR3 is 15 residues. The CDR3 DNA reads as TGTGCCAGTAGTATCGGCAGAACTAGCAATCAGCCCCAGCATTTT. Protein product: CASSIGRTSNQPQHF.

This chain links TRBV23-1 with TRBJ1-5, with TRBD1 as a possible D gene (6 bases). TRBV23-1 counts as an open reading frame of uncertain function. Trimming removed 0 bases from V and 6 bases from J, with 12 bases in between. The CDR3 is made up of 15 amino acids. The CDR3 sequence: CASSQSPHRVQPQHF. CDR3 nucleotides: TGCGCCAGCAGTCAATCCCCCCACAGGGTTCAGCCCCAGCATTTT.

This clonotype was observed at least ten times. The genes are TRBV20-1 and TRBJ1-5, with D perhaps TRBD1 (5 bases). CDR3 size: 16 residues. V lost 1 base and J lost 4, with 17 bases in between. The V gene's germline CDR1 is DFQATT and CDR2 SNEGSKA (reference sequence). The CDR3 sequence: CSARVGLGGANQPQHF. CDR3 in DNA: TGCAGTGCTAGAGTTGGTTTAGGAGGGGCAAATCAGCCCCAGCATTTT.

This clonotype was observed a single time. The chain joins TRBV5-1 to TRBJ2-1; weak D call: TRBD2 (6 bases). The CDR3 length is 15 residues. V was trimmed by 0 bases and J by 7 bases, leaving 14 bases between them. Germline V gene lookup returns CDR1 SGHRS and CDR2 YFSETQ. Here the CDR3 reads CASSLGGLAINEQFF. For the CDR3, the DNA is TGCGCCAGCAGCTTGGGAGGGCTAGCGATAAATGAGCAGTTCTTC.

This clonotype was observed at least ten times. The J gene is TRBJ1-1, the V gene TRBV19, with D uncertain. In germline, CDR1 is LNHDA, CDR2 SQIVND (reference sequence). The CDR3 runs 15 residues. V was clipped by 6 bases and J by 0 bases, with 14 bases between them. CDR3 nucleotide sequence: TGTGCCAGTAGCAGCGATTGGGGAATGAACACTGAAGCTTTCTTT. It yields the protein CASSSDWGMNTEAFF.

This clonotype appeared a few times. This chain links TRBV20-1 with TRBJ2-1, with 14 bases fitting TRBD2. Per the germline V gene, CDR1 is DFQATT and CDR2 is SNEGSKA (reference sequence). This CDR3 has 16 residues. The junction had 3 bases not matched to a gene; V was cut back by 5 bases and J by 0 bases. CDR3 protein: CSAEGTSGSSYNEQFF. The CDR3 DNA follows: TGCAGTGCTGAGGGGACTAGCGGGAGCTCCTACAATGAGCAGTTCTTC.

The genes are TRBV5-4 and TRBJ1-2; 9 nucleotides agree with TRBD1. J was trimmed by 4 bases and V by 1 base; bases with no gene match: 8. Germline assignment: CDR1 SGHNT and CDR2 YYREEE (reference sequence). The length of the CDR3 is 16 residues. The CDR3 is CASSLPSGQGPYGYTF. Here the CDR3 DNA reads TGTGCCAGCAGCTTGCCCTCGGGACAGGGTCCCTATGGCTACACCTTC. Using reference TRBV5-4 and TRBJ1-2 for the parts outside the CDR3, the full variable domain is ETGVTQSPTHLIKTRGQQVTLRCSSQSGHNTVSWYQQALGQGPQFIFQYYREEENGRGNFPPRFSGLQFPNYSSELNVNALELDDSALYLCASSLPSGQGPYGYTFGSGTRLTVV.

This clonotype was seen at least ten times. The chain has TRBV4-2 and TRBJ1-4, with 7 bases lining up with TRBD1. CDR3 length equals 17 residues. V shed 3 bases and J 0 bases; nucleotides not matched to a gene: 7. CDR1 and CDR2 from the germline V gene are LGHNA and YNFKEQ. The CDR3 is CASSQDSGTATNEKLFF. In DNA, the CDR3 is TGTGCCAGCAGCCAGGACTCCGGGACAGCAACTAATGAAAAACTGTTTTTT.

The chain has TRBV19 and TRBJ1-5; a weak D match, TRBD1 (5 bases). V was trimmed by 2 bases and J by 0 bases, leaving 8 bases between them. Germline CDR1 LNHDA, CDR2 SQIVND (reference sequence). The CDR3 sequence is 15 residues long. CDR3 in amino acids: CASSISGISNQPQHF. In DNA form, the CDR3 reads TGTGCCAGTAGTATATCAGGGATTAGCAATCAGCCCCAGCATTTT.

At least ten counts were recorded for this clonotype. This sequence joins TRBV20-1 and TRBJ1-1, with 7 bases fitting TRBD1. Losses at the gene ends were 0 bases for V and 5 bases for J; bases not matched to a gene: 9. Germline V gene sequence: CDR1 DFQATT, CDR2 SNEGSKA (reference sequence). The CDR3 extends over 15 amino acids. CDR3 nucleotide sequence: TGCAGTGCTAGAGATCCCCGACAGGGTGGTACTGAAGCTTTCTTT. Its protein is CSARDPRQGGTEAFF.

The rearrangement uses TRBV12-3 or TRBV12-4 and TRBJ1-5; TRBD1 matches 10 bases. This CDR3 spans 15 amino acids. Trimming at V came to 6 bases and at J to 1 base, leaving 3 bases not matched to a gene. Here the CDR3 DNA reads TGTGCCAGCAGCGGGACAGGGGAAAGCAATCAGCCCCAGCATTTT. As protein: CASSGTGESNQPQHF.

This clonotype came up many times. The chain joins TRBV3-1 to TRBJ1-2; 7 bases match TRBD1. Germline V gene lookup returns CDR1 LGHDT and CDR2 YNNKEL (reference sequence). The V segment lost 1 base and the J segment 3 bases; nucleotides outside the gene matches: 5. The CDR3 loop spans 15 amino acids. CDR3 region: CASSQVRTGDYGYTF. The CDR3 DNA is TGTGCCAGCAGCCAAGTACGGACAGGAGACTATGGCTACACCTTC.

This clonotype was found a few times. V is TRBV28 and J is TRBJ1-1; D remains ambiguous. CDR1 MDHEN and CDR2 SYDVKM come from the germline V gene. Trimming shortened V by 3 bases and J by 5 bases, and 19 bases separated the two germline ends. The CDR3 totals 16 residues. The CDR3 DNA is TGTGCCAGCAGTTTTCAAGCCTTCCGTAGTGTTACTGAAGCTTTCTTT. Translation gives CASSFQAFRSVTEAFF. The full variable domain, completed using reference TRBV28 and TRBJ1-1, is DVKVTQSSRYLVKRTGEKVFLECVQDMDHENMFWYRQDPGLGLRLIYFSYDVKMKEKGDIPEGYSVSREKKERFSLILESASTNQTSMYLCASSFQAFRSVTEAFFGQGTRLTVV.

The chain is built from TRBV28 and TRBJ1-5; no firm D call. Germline CDR1 reads MDHEN; CDR2 reads SYDVKM. The CDR3 extends over 15 amino acids. Trimming took 6 bases from V and 4 from J, leaving 16 bases between them. The CDR3 sequence is CASRPSYGINQPQHF. In nucleotides, the CDR3 is TGTGCCAGCAGGCCGAGTTACGGTATTAATCAGCCCCAGCATTTT.

The chain carries TRBV29-1 and TRBJ2-1, with a possible D match to TRBD2 (6 bases). CDR1 SQVTM and CDR2 ANQGSEA come from the germline V gene. Trimming removed 5 bases from V and 9 bases from J, with 20 bases in between. The CDR3 consists of 14 residues. CDR3 residues: CSVSPSGAGPEQFF. In nucleotides, the CDR3 is TGCAGCGTTAGCCCATCAGGTGCGGGACCTGAGCAGTTCTTC.

This clonotype was seen a few times. The chain is built from TRBV20-1 and TRBJ2-1, with 8 bases aligning to TRBD2. The CDR3 spans 13 residues. V gave up 5 bases and J gave up 3 bases; unmatched junction bases: 3. CDR1 DFQATT and CDR2 SNEGSKA come from the germline V gene (reference sequence). CDR3 protein: CSAPGTSYNEQFF. The CDR3 nucleotides are TGCAGTGCTCCCGGGACTAGCTACAATGAGCAGTTCTTC.

This clonotype appeared a few times. CDR3 protein: CASSSRTGGEQYF. The CDR3 nucleotides read TGTGCCAGCAGTTCCCGGACAGGGGGCGAGCAGTACTTC. The rearrangement uses TRBV6-5 and TRBJ2-7, with TRBD1 matching 10 bases. Germline CDR1 and CDR2: MNHEY and SVGAGI. The CDR3 sequence is 13 residues long. V trimming: 4 bases; J trimming: 6 bases; junction bases outside the gene matches: 3.

The rearrangement links TRBV2 to TRBJ2-2; 13 bases fit TRBD2. CDR1 SNHLY and CDR2 FYNNEI come from the germline V gene. J was trimmed by 0 bases and V by 7 bases; bases with no gene match: 8. The CDR3 has 18 residues. The CDR3 sequence is CASNKPGLAGSNTGELFF. CDR3 sequence (DNA): TGTGCCAGCAACAAACCGGGACTAGCGGGATCGAACACCGGGGAGCTGTTTTTT.

The chain couples TRBV20-1 to TRBJ1-5, with D maybe TRBD1 (6 bases). Germline CDR1 reads DFQATT; CDR2 reads SNEGSKA (reference sequence). CDR3 length equals 13 residues. V lost 8 bases to trimming and J lost 6 bases, with 17 bases between them. The chain's CDR3 is CSSLGGFGQPQHF. The CDR3 DNA sequence: TGCAGTTCGCTAGGGGGTTTTGGTCAGCCCCAGCATTTT.

The chain links TRBV12-3 or TRBV12-4 to TRBJ2-7; 11 bases map to TRBD1. V was pared by 7 bases and J by 5 bases, with 7 bases of the junction left unmatched. This CDR3 has 14 amino acids. The CDR3 loop is CASNSGQGDHEQYF. The CDR3 nucleotides are TGTGCCAGCAATTCGGGACAGGGGGACCACGAGCAGTACTTC.

The table lists this clonotype with a few counts. The genes are TRBV15 and TRBJ1-1; no clear D gene. The CDR3 totals 12 residues. Between the trimmed V and J ends, which lost 0 bases and 7 bases, there was a span of 6 bases. Germline V CDR1 and CDR2: LNHNV, YYDKDF (reference sequence). The CDR3 protein is CATSRENSEAFF. CDR3 DNA: TGTGCCACCAGCAGAGAGAATAGTGAAGCTTTCTTT.

The V gene is TRBV19, the J gene TRBJ2-1, with TRBD2 matching over 12 bases. V dropped 5 bases and J dropped 1; count of bases not matched to a gene: 3. Germline assignment: CDR1 LNHDA and CDR2 SQIVND (reference sequence). The CDR3 contains 16 residues. This CDR3 reads CASSPLAGGSYNEQFF. For the CDR3, the DNA is TGTGCCAGTAGTCCACTAGCGGGAGGATCCTACAATGAGCAGTTCTTC.

This clonotype came up a few times. This rearrangement joins TRBV5-1 to TRBJ2-5; unclear D gene. Germline loops: CDR1 SGHRS, CDR2 YFSETQ. This CDR3 has 13 amino acids. Trimming took 0 bases from V and 3 from J, leaving 6 bases between them. This CDR3 reads CASSLGWKETQYF. DNA for the CDR3: TGCGCCAGCAGCTTGGGCTGGAAAGAGACCCAGTACTTC.

The chain is built from TRBV9 and TRBJ2-3; 9 bases are a match to TRBD2. In germline, CDR1 is SGDLS, CDR2 YYNGEE. CDR3 size: 16 residues. J lost 2 bases, V lost 0 bases, and 4 bases had no gene match. CDR3 sequence (DNA): TGTGCCAGCAGCGTAGCCCTAGCGGGAAACACAGATACGCAGTATTTT. Amino acid sequence: CASSVALAGNTDTQYF. Combining the CDR3 with reference TRBV9 and TRBJ2-3 gives the whole variable domain DSGVTQTPKHLITATGQRVTLRCSPRSGDLSVYWYQQSLDQGLQFLIQYYNGEERAKGNILERFSAQQFPDLHSELNLSSLELGDSALYFCASSVALAGNTDTQYFGPGTRLTVL.